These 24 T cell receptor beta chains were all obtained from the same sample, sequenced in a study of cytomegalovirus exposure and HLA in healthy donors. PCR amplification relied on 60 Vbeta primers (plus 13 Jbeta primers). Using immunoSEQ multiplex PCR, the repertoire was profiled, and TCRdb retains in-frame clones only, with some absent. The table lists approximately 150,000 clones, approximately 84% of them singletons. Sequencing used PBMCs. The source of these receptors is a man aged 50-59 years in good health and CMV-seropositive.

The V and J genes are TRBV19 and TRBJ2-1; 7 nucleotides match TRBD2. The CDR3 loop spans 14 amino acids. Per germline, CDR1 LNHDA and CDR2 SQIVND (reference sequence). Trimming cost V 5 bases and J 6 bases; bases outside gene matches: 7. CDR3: CASSSGGSFNEQFF. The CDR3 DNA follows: TGTGCCAGTAGTTCCGGCGGGAGTTTCAATGAGCAGTTCTTC.

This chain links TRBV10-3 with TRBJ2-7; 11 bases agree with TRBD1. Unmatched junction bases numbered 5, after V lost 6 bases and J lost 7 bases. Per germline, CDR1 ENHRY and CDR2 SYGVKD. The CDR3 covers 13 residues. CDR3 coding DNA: TGTGCCATCAGAGGACAGGGGGCGCGGGAGCAGTACTTC. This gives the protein CAIRGQGAREQYF.

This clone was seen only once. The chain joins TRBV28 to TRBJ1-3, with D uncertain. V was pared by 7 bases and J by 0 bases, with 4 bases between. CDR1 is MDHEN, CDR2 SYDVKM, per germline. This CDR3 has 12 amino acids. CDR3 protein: CASIDSGNTIYF. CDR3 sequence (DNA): TGTGCCAGCATAGACTCTGGAAACACCATATATTTT.

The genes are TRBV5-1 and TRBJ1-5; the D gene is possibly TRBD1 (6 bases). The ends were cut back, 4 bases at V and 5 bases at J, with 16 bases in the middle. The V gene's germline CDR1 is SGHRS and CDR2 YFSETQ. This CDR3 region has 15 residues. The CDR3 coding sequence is TGCGCCAGCAGCCCGGACGGGACACCCGATCAGCCCCAGCATTTT. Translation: CASSPDGTPDQPQHF.

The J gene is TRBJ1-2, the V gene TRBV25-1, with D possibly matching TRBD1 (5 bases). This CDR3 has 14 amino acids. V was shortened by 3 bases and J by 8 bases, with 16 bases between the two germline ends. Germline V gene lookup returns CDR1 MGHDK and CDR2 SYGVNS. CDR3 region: CASSDFRDLGGYTF. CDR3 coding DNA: TGTGCCAGCAGTGATTTCCGGGACTTGGGGGGCTACACCTTC.

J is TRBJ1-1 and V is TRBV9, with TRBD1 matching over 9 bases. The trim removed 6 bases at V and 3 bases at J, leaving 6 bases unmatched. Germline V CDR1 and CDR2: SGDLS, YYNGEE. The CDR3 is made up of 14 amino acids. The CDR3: CASTLWDRDTEAFF. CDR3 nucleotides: TGTGCCAGCACCCTGTGGGACAGGGACACTGAAGCTTTCTTT.

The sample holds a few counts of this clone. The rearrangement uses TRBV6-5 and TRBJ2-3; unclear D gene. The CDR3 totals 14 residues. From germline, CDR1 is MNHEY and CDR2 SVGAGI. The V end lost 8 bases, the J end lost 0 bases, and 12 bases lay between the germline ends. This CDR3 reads CASRGRTSTDTQYF. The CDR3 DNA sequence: TGTGCCAGCCGCGGCAGAACTAGCACAGATACGCAGTATTTT.

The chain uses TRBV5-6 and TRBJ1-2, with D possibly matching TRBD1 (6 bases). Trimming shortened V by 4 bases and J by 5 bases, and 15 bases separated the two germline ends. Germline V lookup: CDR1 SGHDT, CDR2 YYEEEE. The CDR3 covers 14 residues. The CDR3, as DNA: TGTGCCAGCAGCAAGCGGGACATCCATTATGGCTACACCTTC. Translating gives CASSKRDIHYGYTF.

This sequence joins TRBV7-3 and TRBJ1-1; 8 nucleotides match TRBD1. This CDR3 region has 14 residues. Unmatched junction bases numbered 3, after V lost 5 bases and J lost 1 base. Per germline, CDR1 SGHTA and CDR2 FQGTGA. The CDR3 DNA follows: TGTGCCAGCAGCCGTGGGACAGGGAACACTGAAGCTTTCTTT. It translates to CASSRGTGNTEAFF.

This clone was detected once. This CDR3 is CASMRGQLAEYNEQFF. The CDR3 DNA sequence: TGTGCCAGCATGCGAGGCCAACTAGCGGAGTACAATGAGCAGTTCTTC. V gene TRBV25-1 combines with J gene TRBJ2-1; 8 bases fit TRBD2. The CDR3 spans 16 residues. J gave up 4 bases and V 7 bases, and 12 bases lay outside the gene matches. Germline V gene lookup returns CDR1 MGHDK and CDR2 SYGVNS. Full variable domain (rest looked up from reference TRBV25-1 and TRBJ2-1): EADIYQTPRYLVIGTGKKITLECSQTMGHDKMYWYQQDPGMELHLIHYSYGVNSTEKGDLSSESTVSRIRTEHFPLTLESARPSHTSQYLCASMRGQLAEYNEQFFGPGTRLTVL.

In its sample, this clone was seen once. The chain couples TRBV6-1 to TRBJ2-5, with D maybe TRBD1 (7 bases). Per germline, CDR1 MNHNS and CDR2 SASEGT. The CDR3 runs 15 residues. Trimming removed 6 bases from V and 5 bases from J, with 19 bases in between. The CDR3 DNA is TGTGCCAGCAGGGCTCGGCAGGGGGAGGAGGAGACCCAGTACTTC. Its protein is CASRARQGEEETQYF.

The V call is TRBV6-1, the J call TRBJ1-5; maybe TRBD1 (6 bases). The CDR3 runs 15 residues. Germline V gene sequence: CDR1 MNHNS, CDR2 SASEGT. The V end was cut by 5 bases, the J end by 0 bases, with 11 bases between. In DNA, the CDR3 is TGTGCCAGCAGTCAGGACAGACATAGCAATCAGCCCCAGCATTTT. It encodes CASSQDRHSNQPQHF.

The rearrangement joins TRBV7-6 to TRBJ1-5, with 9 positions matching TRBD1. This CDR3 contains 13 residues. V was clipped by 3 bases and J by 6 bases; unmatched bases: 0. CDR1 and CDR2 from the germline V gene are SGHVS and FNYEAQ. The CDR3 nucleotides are TGTGCCAGCAGCTTGGGACAGGGTCAGCCCCAGCATTTT. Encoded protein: CASSLGQGQPQHF.

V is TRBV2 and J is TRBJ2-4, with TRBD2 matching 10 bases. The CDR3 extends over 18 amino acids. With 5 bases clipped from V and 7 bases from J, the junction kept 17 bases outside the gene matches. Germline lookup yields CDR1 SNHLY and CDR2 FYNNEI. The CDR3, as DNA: TGTGCCAGCAGTACCCCCCGGAAACTAGCGGGGTCGTATAACATTCAGTACTTC. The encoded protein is CASSTPRKLAGSYNIQYF. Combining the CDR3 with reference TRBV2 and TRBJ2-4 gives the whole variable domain EPEVTQTPSHQVTQMGQEVILRCVPISNHLYFYWYRQILGQKVEFLVSFYNNEISEKSEIFDDQFSVERPDGSNFTLKIRSTKLEDSAMYFCASSTPRKLAGSYNIQYFGAGTRLSVL.

CDR3 nucleotides: TGTGCCAGCAGCTCGACAGGGAAGAATCAGCCCCAGCATTTT. The encoded protein is CASSSTGKNQPQHF. The gene calls are TRBV28 and TRBJ1-5; 7 bases are shared with TRBD1. CDR1 is MDHEN and CDR2 is SYDVKM in the germline V gene. The V gene end was trimmed by 6 bases and the J gene end by 4 bases; junction bases not matched to a gene: 6. The CDR3 consists of 14 residues.

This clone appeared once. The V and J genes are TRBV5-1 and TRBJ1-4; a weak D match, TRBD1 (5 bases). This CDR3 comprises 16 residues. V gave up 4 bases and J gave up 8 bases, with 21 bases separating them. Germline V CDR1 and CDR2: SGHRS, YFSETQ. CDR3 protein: CASSAGHGLSNEKLFF. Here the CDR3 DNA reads TGCGCCAGCAGCGCAGGACATGGCCTAAGCAACGAAAAACTGTTTTTT.

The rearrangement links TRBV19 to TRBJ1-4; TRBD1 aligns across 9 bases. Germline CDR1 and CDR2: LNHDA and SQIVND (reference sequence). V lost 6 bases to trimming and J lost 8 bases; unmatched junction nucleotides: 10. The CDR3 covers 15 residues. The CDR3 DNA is TGTGCCAGTAGCCGAGCGGGACAGGGAGGAGAAAAACTGTTTTTT. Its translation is CASSRAGQGGEKLFF.

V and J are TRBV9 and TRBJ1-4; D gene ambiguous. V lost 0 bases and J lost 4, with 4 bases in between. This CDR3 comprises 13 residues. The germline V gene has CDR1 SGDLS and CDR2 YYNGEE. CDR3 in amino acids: CASSVAHNEKLFF. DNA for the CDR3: TGTGCCAGCAGCGTAGCCCATAATGAAAAACTGTTTTTT.

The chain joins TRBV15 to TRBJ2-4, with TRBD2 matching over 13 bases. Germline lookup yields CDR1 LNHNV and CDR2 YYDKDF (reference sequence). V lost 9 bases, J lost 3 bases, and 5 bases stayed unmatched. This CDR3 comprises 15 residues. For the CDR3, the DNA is TGTGCCACGGGACTAGCGGGGAATAACAAAAACATTCAGTACTTC. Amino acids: CATGLAGNNKNIQYF. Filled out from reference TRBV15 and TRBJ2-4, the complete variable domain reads DAMVIQNPRYQVTQFGKPVTLSCSQTLNHNVMYWYQQKSSQAPKLLFHYYDKDFNNEADTPDNFQSRRPNTSFCFLDIRSPGLGDTAMYLCATGLAGNNKNIQYFGAGTRLSVL.

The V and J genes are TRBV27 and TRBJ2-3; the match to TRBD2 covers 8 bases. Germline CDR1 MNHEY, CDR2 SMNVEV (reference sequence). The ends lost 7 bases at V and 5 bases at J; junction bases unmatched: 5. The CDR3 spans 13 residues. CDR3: CASTYRGGDTQYF. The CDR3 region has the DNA TGTGCCAGCACCTACCGGGGGGGAGATACGCAGTATTTT.

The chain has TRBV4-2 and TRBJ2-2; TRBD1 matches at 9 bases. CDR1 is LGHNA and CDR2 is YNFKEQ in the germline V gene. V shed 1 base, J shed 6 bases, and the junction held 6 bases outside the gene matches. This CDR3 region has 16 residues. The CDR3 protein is CASSQVETGGAGELFF. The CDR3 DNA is TGTGCCAGCAGCCAAGTTGAGACAGGGGGAGCCGGGGAGCTGTTTTTT.

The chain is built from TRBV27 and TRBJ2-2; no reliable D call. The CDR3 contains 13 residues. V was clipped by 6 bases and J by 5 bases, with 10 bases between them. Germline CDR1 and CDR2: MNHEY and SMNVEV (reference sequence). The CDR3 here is CASRGVWTGELFF. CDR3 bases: TGTGCCAGCAGGGGCGTTTGGACCGGGGAGCTGTTTTTT.

Here the CDR3 reads CASSDWRGEQYF. The CDR3 DNA follows: TGTGCCAGCAGTGACTGGAGGGGCGAGCAGTACTTC. The chain links TRBV2 to TRBJ2-7; D perhaps matches TRBD2 (6 bases). The germline gives CDR1 SNHLY, CDR2 FYNNEI. The CDR3 length is 12 residues. With 3 bases removed from V and 6 bases from J, the gap between germline ends came to 9 bases.

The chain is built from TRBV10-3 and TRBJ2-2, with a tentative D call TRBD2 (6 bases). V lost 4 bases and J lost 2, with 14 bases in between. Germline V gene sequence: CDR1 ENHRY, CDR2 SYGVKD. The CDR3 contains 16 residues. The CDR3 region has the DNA TGTGCCATCAGTGGGGGGGACGGTAAAAACACCGGGGAGCTGTTTTTT. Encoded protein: CAISGGDGKNTGELFF.